One sample yielded the 20 T cell receptor beta chains listed below, sequenced in a study of pediatric ulcerative colitis. The rectum was sampled with one to two pinch biopsies at colonoscopy. Clones were sequenced by immunoSEQ multiplex PCR, and TCRdb holds only the in-frame ones, with some missing. The table has around 18,000 clones, just under 75% seen once. The sequenced sample consisted of gut tissue. These receptors all stem from a boy under 18 with moderate ulcerative colitis.

The J gene is TRBJ1-1, the V gene TRBV6-1, with D possibly TRBD1 on 5 matching bases. The CDR3 runs to 15 residues. V was shortened by 2 bases and J by 8 bases, with 18 bases between the two germline ends. The germline V gene encodes CDR1 MNHNS and CDR2 SASEGT. The CDR3 DNA is TGTGCCAGCAGTGAAAGGGGAGGCAGCCGGAGGGAAGCTTTCTTT. Its protein product is CASSERGGSRREAFF.

The chain combines TRBV27 with TRBJ2-6, with a possible D match to TRBD2 (6 bases). Germline CDR1 reads MNHEY; CDR2 reads SMNVEV (reference sequence). This CDR3 is 19 amino acids long. V was cut by 2 bases and J by 2 bases, with 19 bases left in between. CDR3: CASSLGLTRGGTGANVLTF. The CDR3 DNA is TGTGCCAGCAGTTTAGGTCTTACAAGGGGAGGCACTGGGGCCAACGTCCTGACTTTC. Full variable domain (remainder filled in from reference TRBV27 and TRBJ2-6): EAQVTQNPRYLITVTGKKLTVTCSQNMNHEYMSWYRQDPGLGLRQIYYSMNVEVTDKGDVPEGYKVSRKEKRNFPLILESPSPNQTSLYFCASSLGLTRGGTGANVLTFGAGSRLTVL.

The chain couples TRBV5-1 to TRBJ1-2; 8 nucleotides agree with TRBD1. Germline V gene lookup returns CDR1 SGHRS and CDR2 YFSETQ. The CDR3 is 16 residues long. Unmatched junction bases numbered 4, after V lost 0 bases and J lost 0 bases. Here the CDR3 reads CASSLDPGQANYGYTF. The CDR3 nucleotides read TGCGCCAGCAGCTTGGATCCGGGACAGGCTAACTATGGCTACACCTTC.

This clone showed up just once. V and J are TRBV5-1 and TRBJ2-5; 8 bases agree with TRBD2. CDR3 length: 13 residues. V was clipped by 4 bases and J by 1 base; unmatched bases: 0. In germline, CDR1 is SGHRS, CDR2 YFSETQ. This chain's CDR3 is CASSRGGQETQYF. The CDR3 DNA sequence: TGCGCCAGCAGCCGGGGGGGCCAAGAGACCCAGTACTTC.

This rearrangement joins TRBV6-5 to TRBJ2-2; the D gene is possibly TRBD1 (6 bases). This CDR3 is 13 amino acids long. V gave up 6 bases and J gave up 8 bases, with 13 bases separating them. Germline V gene sequence: CDR1 MNHEY, CDR2 SVGAGI. CDR3 nucleotides: TGTGCCAGCAGCCCGCCAGGGGTGGGGGAGCTGTTTTTT. Its protein is CASSPPGVGELFF.

The chain is built from TRBV4-1 and TRBJ2-3; 9 bases map to TRBD2. Per germline, CDR1 MGHRA and CDR2 YSYEKL. This CDR3 contains 16 residues. With V trimmed by 6 bases and J by 3 bases, 10 bases remained unmatched. CDR3 sequence: CASSPEVAGETDTQYF. In DNA, the CDR3 is TGCGCCAGCAGTCCCGAAGTAGCGGGGGAGACAGATACGCAGTATTTT.

J is TRBJ1-6 and V is TRBV2, with 7 bases matching TRBD1. There are 15 residues in the CDR3. CDR1 and CDR2 (germline): SNHLY, FYNNEI. Trimming cost V 6 bases and J 7 bases; bases outside gene matches: 9. The CDR3 nucleotides are TGTGCCAGCAGCGTTGGTCAGGGGGGGAATTCACCCCTCCACTTT. It yields the protein CASSVGQGGNSPLHF.

This chain uses TRBV7-2 with TRBJ1-1; D not resolved. The CDR3 spans 13 residues. V was pared by 0 bases and J by 7 bases, with 9 bases between. CDR1 SGHTA and CDR2 FQGNSA come from the germline V gene. The CDR3 DNA reads as TGTGCCAGCAGCTTAGCCACGGCGGGTGAAGCTTTCTTT. Protein sequence: CASSLATAGEAFF.

The chain joins TRBV21-1 to TRBJ2-2. TRBV21-1 is annotated as a pseudogene. The CDR3 length is 18 residues. In DNA form, the CDR3 reads TGTGCCAGCAGCAAAGTGGTTATCCGGGGGCGGAACACCGGGGAGCTGTTTTTT. Translated, it gives CASSKVVIRGRNTGELFF.

This clone was observed a handful of times. The chain uses TRBV5-4 and TRBJ1-2; 8 bases line up with TRBD1. Per the germline V gene, CDR1 is SGHNT and CDR2 is YYREEE (reference sequence). The CDR3 sequence is 17 residues long. The ends lost 4 bases at V and 3 bases at J; junction bases unmatched: 14. CDR3 region: CASSPRAQGARDYGYTF. The CDR3 coding sequence is TGTGCCAGCAGCCCCAGGGCCCAGGGGGCGCGAGACTATGGCTACACCTTC.

This chain's CDR3 is CASSVRGLFQETQYF. CDR3 sequence (DNA): TGTGCCAGCAGCGTCAGGGGGCTTTTCCAAGAGACCCAGTACTTC. The chain joins TRBV7-6 to TRBJ2-5; 8 bases are a match to TRBD1. The V gene's germline CDR1 is SGHVS and CDR2 FNYEAQ. V was pared by 5 bases and J by 1 base, with 6 bases of the junction left unmatched. The CDR3 sequence is 15 residues long.

The chain joins TRBV7-3 to TRBJ2-1; possibly TRBD2 for D (6 bases). Germline V gene lookup returns CDR1 SGHTA and CDR2 FQGTGA. The CDR3 runs 17 residues. V lost 4 bases and J 6 bases, leaving 22 bases between the germline ends. CDR3 DNA: TGTGCCAGCAGCTCCCACGCTATGACTAGTGGCCGCAATGAGCAGTTCTTC. This sequence encodes CASSSHAMTSGRNEQFF.

J is TRBJ1-6 and V is TRBV19; perhaps TRBD1 as D (6 bases). The CDR3 length is 16 residues. Looked up from germline, CDR1 is LNHDA and CDR2 is SQIVND (reference sequence). The germline V and J ends were trimmed by 5 bases and 2 bases, with 13 bases remaining between them. The CDR3 region has the DNA TGTGCCAGTAGTGGGGGCCAGGGAACCTATAATTCACCCCTCCACTTT. It specifies CASSGGQGTYNSPLHF.

The chain links TRBV6-4 to TRBJ1-5; possible D gene TRBD1, 5 bases. CDR1 and CDR2 from the germline V gene are MRHNA and SNTAGT. V lost 3 bases and J 1 base, leaving 7 bases between the germline ends. This CDR3 contains 14 residues. CDR3 loop: CASSEGESNQPQHF. The CDR3 region has the DNA TGTGCCAGCAGTGAAGGGGAAAGCAATCAGCCCCAGCATTTT.

This clone was found a few times. The chain combines TRBV4-2 with TRBJ2-3, with TRBD2 matching 7 bases. V trimming: 2 bases; J trimming: 1 base; junction bases outside the gene matches: 6. Germline V gene lookup returns CDR1 LGHNA and CDR2 YNFKEQ. The CDR3 extends over 16 amino acids. The CDR3 DNA reads TGTGCCAGCAGCCAATCTGACGCGGGAGGCACAGATACGCAGTATTTT. This translates into CASSQSDAGGTDTQYF.

This chain uses TRBV29-1 with TRBJ1-2, with no clear D. The CDR3 extends over 11 amino acids. V shed 5 bases and J shed 8 bases, with 12 bases lying between them. Germline-derived CDR1 and CDR2 are SQVTM and ANQGSEA. The CDR3 nucleotides are TGCAGCGTTAATCTCGGGCGGGGCTACACCTTC. This gives the protein CSVNLGRGYTF.

V and J are TRBV12-5 and TRBJ2-2; unclear D gene. The V gene lost 5 bases and the J gene lost 8 bases, with 12 bases spanning the gap. The CDR3 is 13 residues long. Germline V gene data show CDR1 as LGHNT and CDR2 as FRNRAP. CDR3 sequence (DNA): TGTGCTAGTGGTAATGATTTTGGAGGGGAGCTGTTTTTT. It translates to CASGNDFGGELFF.

This chain links TRBV7-9 with TRBJ2-1; a possible D gene is TRBD2 (6 bases). Germline V gene data show CDR1 as SEHNR and CDR2 as FQNEAQ (reference sequence). V was pared by 5 bases and J by 14 bases, with 13 bases between. The CDR3 is 11 amino acids. The CDR3 bases are TGTGCCAGCAGCGGAGGGACCGGGGAGTTCTTC. Translation gives CASSGGTGEFF.

This clone appeared a single time. The chain uses TRBV6-5 and TRBJ2-1; 9 bases map to TRBD2. Germline V gene sequence: CDR1 MNHEY, CDR2 SVGAGI. V gave up 2 bases and J gave up 9 bases; unmatched junction bases: 8. The CDR3 is 15 amino acids. CDR3 residues: CASSYLTSGRGEQFF. The CDR3 nucleotides read TGTGCCAGCAGTTACCTAACTAGCGGGCGGGGTGAGCAGTTCTTC.

The chain employs TRBV5-6 and TRBJ2-7; 9 bases map to TRBD2. The germline gives CDR1 SGHDT, CDR2 YYEEEE. The ends lost 1 base at V and 2 bases at J; junction bases unmatched: 10. The CDR3 is 17 residues long. DNA for the CDR3: TGTGCCAGCAGCTTGAGTCCTAGCGGGAACTTGCCCTACGAGCAGTACTTC. Its translation: CASSLSPSGNLPYEQYF.